This T cell receptor (beta chain) was sequenced during a study of blood T cells in healthy people across ages. The CDR3 consists of 14 residues. Unmatched junction bases numbered 7, after V lost 5 bases and J lost 5 bases. The authors ran a second PCR of roughly 7 to 11 cycles using a sample-barcoded 5' primer and a J-beta primer mix. MiXCR, applied by TCRdb to the 5' RACE reads, yields one record per CDR3 protein. The repertoire holds hundreds of thousands of distinct CDR3 sequences, with over 25% as singletons. This same sample was also taken into another study, of T cells of mothers and their children.

The sequenced sample was blood. The chain employs TRBV12-3 or TRBV12-4 and TRBJ2-5; 8 bases line up with TRBD2. The origin of this receptor is a boy aged 2 to 9 in good health. For the CDR3, the DNA is TGTGCCAGCAGTCTGCGGGAGGCCCAGGAGACCCAGTACTTC. Protein product: CASSLREAQETQYF.